This TCR beta chain was profiled in a study of a mutant IDH1 vaccine in newly diagnosed glioma. Study details: Vaccines began 4-6 weeks after radiotherapy alone, or with temozolomide cycles. Receipt of radiotherapy, temozolomide, or both preceded the study, and most received both.

Trimming took 6 bases from V and 6 from J, leaving 24 bases between them. The CDR3 sequence is 16 residues long. The germline CDR1 and CDR2 sequences are SGHNT and YYREEE (reference sequence). Study-level findings and limits: There seemed to be no relation between pseudoprogression and changes in top peripheral T cell clonotypes.

Sequencing used immunoSEQ multiplex PCR; TCRdb keeps in-frame clones, though not all of them. The sample contains 35,000 to 45,000 clones, 83% of which appear only once. The time point: week 35, safety follow-up. Doses consisted of 300 ug of mutant IDH1 20-mer peptide each, paired with topical imiquimod. In weeks 1, 3, 5, 7, 11, 15, 19 and 23, patients were immunized, eight times in all. Regarding this clone: Its antigen is unidentified.

The chain recombines TRBV5-4 with TRBJ2-5; tentatively, D is TRBD1 (8 bases). The receptor was isolated from a woman aged 45 to 65 with glioma. Here the sequenced sample was PBMCs, taken from a glioma patient whose treatment included an IDH1 peptide vaccine. CDR3 in amino acids: CASTQGGTGVGQTQYF. CDR3 nucleotide sequence: TGTGCCAGCACCCAGGGGGGGACAGGCGTCGGTCAGACCCAGTACTTC.